The 21 T cell receptor beta chains presented below share a single source sample, sequenced in a study of cytomegalovirus exposure and HLA in healthy donors. Amplification used 60 Vbeta primers and 13 Jbeta primers. Sequencing used immunoSEQ multiplex PCR; TCRdb keeps in-frame clones, though not all of them. The sample lists hundreds of thousands of clones, 75% to 85% seen once, with roughly 2.5% in the top ten. The sample taken for sequencing was PBMCs. These receptors were collected from a woman aged 60-75 years in good health and CMV-seropositive.

The V gene is TRBV27, the J gene TRBJ1-1, with D maybe TRBD1 (5 bases). Trimming removed 5 bases at V and 3 bases at J, with 16 bases between. The germline V gene has CDR1 MNHEY and CDR2 SMNVEV (reference sequence). There are 15 residues in the CDR3. CDR3 protein: CASSPNRIPDTEAFF. CDR3 DNA: TGTGCCAGCAGTCCAAACAGGATCCCAGACACTGAAGCTTTCTTT.

The V gene is TRBV15, the J gene TRBJ1-1; D is uncertain. The V gene lost 2 bases and the J gene lost 3 bases, with 13 bases spanning the gap. The germline gives CDR1 LNHNV, CDR2 YYDKDF (reference sequence). The CDR3 length is 15 residues. In DNA, the CDR3 is TGTGCCACCAGCAGACCAGAGGATGGTGACACTGAAGCTTTCTTT. Residues: CATSRPEDGDTEAFF.

The J gene is TRBJ2-1, the V gene TRBV1; no check of the table's D call, TRBD2, against the DNA was made. TRBV1 is a pseudogene. The CDR3 has 21 residues. CDR3 protein: CTSSHHLPGLAGGLHPHEQFF. CDR3 sequence (DNA): TGCACCAGCAGCCACCACTTGCCCGGACTAGCGGGAGGACTCCACCCCCATGAGCAGTTCTTC.

The chain couples TRBV28 to TRBJ1-3; D uncertain. This CDR3 is built from 13 residues. The V end was cut by 6 bases, the J end by 0 bases, with 6 bases between. Germline lookup yields CDR1 MDHEN and CDR2 SYDVKM. The CDR3 nucleotides read TGTGCCAGCAGAGACAACTCTGGAAACACCATATATTTT. Translated, it gives CASRDNSGNTIYF.

The rearrangement uses TRBV7-9 and TRBJ2-3, with TRBD1 matching 7 bases. Germline values: CDR1 SEHNR, CDR2 FQNEAQ (reference sequence). The CDR3 extends over 14 amino acids. The trim removed 3 bases at V and 2 bases at J, leaving 2 bases unmatched. This CDR3 is CASSFGTATDTQYF. As DNA, the CDR3 is TGTGCCAGCAGCTTCGGGACAGCCACAGATACGCAGTATTTT. Combining the CDR3 with reference TRBV7-9 and TRBJ2-3 gives the whole variable domain DTGVSQNPRHKITKRGQNVTFRCDPISEHNRLYWYRQTLGQGPEFLTYFQNEAQLEKSRLLSDRFSAERPKGSFSTLEIQRTEQGDSAMYLCASSFGTATDTQYFGPGTRLTVL.

The chain carries TRBV11-2 and TRBJ1-5; D is ambiguous. The CDR3 extends over 16 amino acids. Trimming shortened V by 3 bases and J by 0 bases, and 12 bases separated the two germline ends. Germline values: CDR1 SGHAT, CDR2 FQNNGV. The CDR3 region is CASSFSGLYSNQPQHF. CDR3 nucleotides: TGTGCCAGCAGCTTCTCAGGTCTATATAGCAATCAGCCCCAGCATTTT.

This clone was seen only a few times. This sequence joins TRBV5-1 and TRBJ1-2; 8 positions agree with TRBD1. Unmatched junction bases numbered 6, after V lost 4 bases and J lost 4 bases. This CDR3 region has 14 residues. Per the germline V gene, CDR1 is SGHRS and CDR2 is YFSETQ. The CDR3 loop is CASSKQGVAYGYTF. CDR3 in DNA: TGCGCCAGCAGCAAACAGGGGGTTGCCTATGGCTACACCTTC. The full variable domain, in which reference TRBV5-1 and TRBJ1-2 provide the parts outside the CDR3, is KAGVTQTPRYLIKTRGQQVTLSCSPISGHRSVSWYQQTPGQGLQFLFEYFSETQRNKGNFPGRFSGRQFSNSRSEMNVSTLELGDSALYLCASSKQGVAYGYTFGSGTRLTVV.

V gene TRBV5-8 combines with J gene TRBJ2-7, with a tentative D call TRBD1 (6 bases). V was pared by 3 bases and J by 0 bases, with 7 bases between. This CDR3 contains 13 residues. From germline, CDR1 is SGHTS and CDR2 YDEGEE. CDR3 nucleotide sequence: TGTGCCAGCAGCTCGGACAGCTCCTACGAGCAGTACTTC. This translates into CASSSDSSYEQYF.

This chain links TRBV28 with TRBJ2-7; 7 nucleotides match TRBD1. The CDR3 sequence is 13 residues long. Germline V gene lookup returns CDR1 MDHEN and CDR2 SYDVKM. V lost 8 bases to trimming and J lost 5 bases; unmatched junction nucleotides: 9. CDR3 bases: TGTGCCAGCCGACGACAGGGAACCCACGAGCAGTACTTC. It specifies CASRRQGTHEQYF. Full variable domain (rest looked up from reference TRBV28 and TRBJ2-7): DVKVTQSSRYLVKRTGEKVFLECVQDMDHENMFWYRQDPGLGLRLIYFSYDVKMKEKGDIPEGYSVSREKKERFSLILESASTNQTSMYLCASRRQGTHEQYFGPGTRLTVT.

This chain joins TRBV29-1 and TRBJ2-5; D unclear. The V and J ends lost 6 bases and 1 base respectively, with 6 bases between them. Germline V gene sequence: CDR1 SQVTM, CDR2 ANQGSEA. The CDR3 has 11 amino acids. CDR3 sequence (DNA): TGCAGCGTCCTCCCCCAAGAGACCCAGTACTTC. It is translated as CSVLPQETQYF.

The J gene is TRBJ2-1, the V gene TRBV29-1; D is unresolved. V was clipped by 8 bases and J by 1 base, with 9 bases between them. Germline V gene sequence: CDR1 SQVTM, CDR2 ANQGSEA. The CDR3 spans 12 residues. This CDR3 is CSCRSSYNEQFF. In DNA form, the CDR3 reads TGCAGCTGCAGGTCTTCCTACAATGAGCAGTTCTTC.

The sample holds a few counts of this clone. The chain recombines TRBV19 with TRBJ1-4; possibly TRBD1 for D (5 bases). Between the trimmed V and J ends, which lost 5 bases and 11 bases, there was a span of 15 bases. The V gene's germline CDR1 is LNHDA and CDR2 SQIVND (reference sequence). The CDR3 runs to 13 residues. The CDR3 bases are TGTGCCAGTAGTGAACAGGACCGTGGGAAACTGTTTTTT. As protein: CASSEQDRGKLFF.

The gene calls are TRBV29-1 and TRBJ2-1, with 9 bases that match TRBD2. This CDR3 spans 12 amino acids. CDR1 and CDR2 from the germline V gene are SQVTM and ANQGSEA. The ends lost 4 bases at V and 8 bases at J; junction bases unmatched: 3. The CDR3 DNA follows: TGCAGCGTTGGACGGACTAGCGATGAGCAGTTCTTC. Its protein is CSVGRTSDEQFF.

This chain links TRBV5-1 with TRBJ1-1; D is unclear. This CDR3 is 15 amino acids long. Germline CDR1 and CDR2: SGHRS and YFSETQ. Trimming took 0 bases from V and 1 from J, leaving 10 bases between them. CDR3 DNA: TGCGCCAGCAGCTTGGTGACGGCAGGGAACACTGAAGCTTTCTTT. Residues: CASSLVTAGNTEAFF. Variable domain in full (rest from reference TRBV5-1 and TRBJ1-1): KAGVTQTPRYLIKTRGQQVTLSCSPISGHRSVSWYQQTPGQGLQFLFEYFSETQRNKGNFPGRFSGRQFSNSRSEMNVSTLELGDSALYLCASSLVTAGNTEAFFGQGTRLTVV.

This rearrangement joins TRBV11-3 to TRBJ2-7, with 11 bases identical to TRBD2. Germline trimming cut 3 bases from V and 0 bases from J; bases unmatched to any gene: 1. The CDR3 contains 15 residues. Germline CDR1 is SGHNT and CDR2 is YENEEA. The CDR3 coding sequence is TGTGCCAGCAGCTTGACTAGCGGGGACTCCTACGAGCAGTACTTC. Its translation is CASSLTSGDSYEQYF.

This chain uses TRBV29-1 with TRBJ2-7, with TRBD1 identical over 10 bases. The junction had 7 bases not matched to a gene; V was cut back by 1 base and J by 4 bases. Looked up from germline, CDR1 is SQVTM and CDR2 is ANQGSEA. The CDR3 consists of 15 residues. The CDR3, as DNA: TGCAGCGTTGAAGGCTTTGGGACAGGGGCATACGAGCAGTACTTC. Its translation is CSVEGFGTGAYEQYF.

The chain employs TRBV5-1 and TRBJ2-5; 7 nucleotides match TRBD1. Gene TRBJ2-7 matches the end of the DNA better, so the J call may be wrong. CDR1 and CDR2 from the germline V gene are SGHRS and YFSETQ. The CDR3 has 15 amino acids. CDR3 nucleotide sequence: TGCGCCAGCAGCATCCCTGACAGGGCCAACTACGAGCAGTACTTC. Protein sequence: CASSIPDRANYEQYF.

This rearrangement joins TRBV5-1 to TRBJ2-7, with TRBD2 identical over 13 bases. Per germline, CDR1 SGHRS and CDR2 YFSETQ. CDR3 length equals 15 residues. V lost 3 bases to trimming and J lost 3 bases; unmatched junction nucleotides: 3. CDR3 region: CASSSWTSGGYEQYF. CDR3 coding DNA: TGCGCCAGCAGCTCGTGGACTAGCGGGGGCTACGAGCAGTACTTC.

V and J are TRBV10-3 and TRBJ2-7; 8 bases line up with TRBD1. Germline-derived CDR1 and CDR2 are ENHRY and SYGVKD. V was clipped by 3 bases and J by 5 bases; unmatched bases: 9. This CDR3 has 15 amino acids. DNA for the CDR3: TGTGCCATCAGTGATACCGGGACAGGCGGCCACGAGCAGTACTTC. It yields the protein CAISDTGTGGHEQYF.

CDR3 amino acids: CASSYFGTGTYNEQFF. In DNA form, the CDR3 reads TGTGCCAGCAGTTATTTTGGGACAGGGACCTACAATGAGCAGTTCTTC. V usage is TRBV27 and J usage is TRBJ2-1; 9 bases agree with TRBD1. The CDR3 runs 16 residues. V dropped 4 bases and J dropped 2; count of bases not matched to a gene: 6. Germline V lookup: CDR1 MNHEY, CDR2 SMNVEV (reference sequence).

In this sample, this clone turned up a few times. This chain uses TRBV30 with TRBJ2-7, with D possibly being TRBD2 (5 bases). This CDR3 has 13 amino acids. Between the trimmed V and J ends, which lost 0 bases and 11 bases, there was a span of 17 bases. CDR1 is GTSNPN, CDR2 SVGIG, per germline (reference sequence). CDR3 residues: CAWSVARSTGEYF. CDR3 coding DNA: TGTGCCTGGAGTGTAGCCAGATCCACCGGGGAGTACTTC.